This T cell receptor (beta chain) is from a study of T cell changes during pregnancy in multiple sclerosis. Repertoires were generated with immunoSEQ multiplex PCR, while TCRdb's copy carries only in-frame clones and drops some. The sample holds fewer than 60,000 clones; roughly 90% are singletons and the top ten take about 0.6%. The germline V gene encodes CDR1 LNHDA and CDR2 SQIVND (reference sequence). V lost 6 bases and J 1 base, leaving 12 bases between the germline ends. The CDR3 sequence is 14 residues long. The chain combines TRBV19 with TRBJ1-2; no reliable D call. The sequence derives from a female donor with multiple sclerosis, enrolled in a pregnancy study. The input for sequencing was CD4+ T cells from peripheral blood mononuclear cells, taken after pregnancy. The CDR3 here is CASRLMGYNYGYTF. The DNA of the CDR3 is TGTGCCAGTAGGCTGATGGGCTATAACTATGGCTACACCTTC.